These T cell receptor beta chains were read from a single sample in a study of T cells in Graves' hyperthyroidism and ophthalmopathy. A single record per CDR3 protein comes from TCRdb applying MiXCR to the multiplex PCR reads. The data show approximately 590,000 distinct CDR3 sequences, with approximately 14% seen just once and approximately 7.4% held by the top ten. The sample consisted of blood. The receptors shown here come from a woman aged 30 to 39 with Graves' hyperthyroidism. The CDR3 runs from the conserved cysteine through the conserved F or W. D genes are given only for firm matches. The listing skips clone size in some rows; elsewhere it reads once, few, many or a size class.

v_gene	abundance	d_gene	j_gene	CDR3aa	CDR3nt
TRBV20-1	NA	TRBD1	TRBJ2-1	CSARVGGRGMNEQFF	TGCAGTGCTAGAGTAGGGGGCAGGGGGATGAATGAGCAGTTCTTC
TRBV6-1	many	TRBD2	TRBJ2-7	CASRLLAGGAYEQYF	TGTGCCAGCAGACTACTAGCGGGAGGGGCCTACGAGCAGTACTTC
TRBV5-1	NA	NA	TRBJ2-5	CASMPPGLETQYF	TGCGCCAGCATGCCACCGGGACTGGAGACCCAGTACTTC
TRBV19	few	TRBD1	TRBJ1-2	CASSMTDRGSYGYTF	TGTGCCAGTAGTATGACGGACAGGGGTAGCTATGGCTACACCTTC
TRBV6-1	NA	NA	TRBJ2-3	CASSESKGQTSLTDTQYF	TGTGCCAGCAGTGAATCTAAAGGGCAAACTTCACTCACAGATACGCAGTATTTT
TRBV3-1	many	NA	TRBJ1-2	CASSLKGSYGYTF	TGTGCCAGCAGCCTTAAAGGCTCCTATGGCTACACCTTC
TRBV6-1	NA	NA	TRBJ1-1	CASSPAPGLTNRNTEAFF	TGTGCCAGCAGCCCTGCCCCGGGACTCACTAATCGGAACACTGAAGCTTTCTTT
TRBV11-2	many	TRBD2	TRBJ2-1	CASTTSGRRSYNEQFF	TGTGCCAGCACGACTAGCGGGAGAAGATCCTACAATGAGCAGTTCTTC
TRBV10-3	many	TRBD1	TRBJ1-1	CAITAQGANTEAFF	TGTGCCATCACTGCACAGGGGGCAAACACTGAAGCTTTCTTT
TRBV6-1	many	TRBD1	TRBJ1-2	CATATGGYGYTF	TGTGCCACCGCGACAGGGGGCTATGGCTACACCTTC
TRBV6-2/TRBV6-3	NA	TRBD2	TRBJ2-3	CASSDSPGLAGAHTQYF	TGTGCCAGCAGTGACTCCCCGGGACTAGCGGGAGCTCATACGCAGTATTTT
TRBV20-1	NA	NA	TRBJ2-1	CSAVSAIKYNEQFF	TGCAGTGCTGTCAGCGCTATAAAATACAATGAGCAGTTCTTC
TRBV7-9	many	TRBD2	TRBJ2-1	CASSSVRLAGEGEQFF	TGTGCCAGCAGCTCCGTTCGACTAGCGGGAGAGGGTGAGCAGTTCTTC
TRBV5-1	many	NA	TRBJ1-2	CASSLDGAGNYGYTF	TGCGCCAGCAGCTTGGATGGGGCAGGGAACTATGGCTACACCTTC
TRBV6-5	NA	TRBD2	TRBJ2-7	CASSYGGTSGSEHEQYF	TGTGCCAGCAGTTACGGCGGGACTAGCGGGAGTGAACACGAGCAGTACTTC
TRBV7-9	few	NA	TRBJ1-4	CASSQRGRKGALDEKLFF	TGTGCCAGCAGCCAACGAGGGAGAAAGGGCGCCTTGGATGAAAAACTGTTTTTT
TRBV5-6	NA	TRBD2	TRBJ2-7	CASSLGASGRSYEQYF	TGTGCCAGCAGCTTGGGGGCTAGCGGGAGGTCGTACGAGCAGTACTTC